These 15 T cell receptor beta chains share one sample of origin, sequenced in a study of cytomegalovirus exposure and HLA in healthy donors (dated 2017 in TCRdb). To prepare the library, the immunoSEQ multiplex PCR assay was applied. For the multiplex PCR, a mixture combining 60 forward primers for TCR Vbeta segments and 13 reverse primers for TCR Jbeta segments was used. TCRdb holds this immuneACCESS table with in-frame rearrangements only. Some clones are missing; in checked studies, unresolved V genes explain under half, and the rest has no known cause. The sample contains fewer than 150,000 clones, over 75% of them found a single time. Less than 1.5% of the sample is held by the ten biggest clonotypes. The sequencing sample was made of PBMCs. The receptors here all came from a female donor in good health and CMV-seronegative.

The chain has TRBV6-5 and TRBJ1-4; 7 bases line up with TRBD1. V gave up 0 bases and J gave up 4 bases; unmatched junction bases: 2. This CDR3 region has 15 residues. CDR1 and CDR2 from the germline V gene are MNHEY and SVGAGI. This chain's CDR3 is CASSYSRDSNEKLFF. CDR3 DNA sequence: TGTGCCAGCAGTTACTCCCGGGACAGTAATGAAAAACTGTTTTTT.

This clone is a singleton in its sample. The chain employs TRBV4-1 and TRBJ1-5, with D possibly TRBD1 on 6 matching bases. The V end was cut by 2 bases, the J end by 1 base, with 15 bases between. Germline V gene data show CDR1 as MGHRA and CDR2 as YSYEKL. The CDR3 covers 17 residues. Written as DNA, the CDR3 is TGCGCCAGCAGCCAAATTAGAGGGGGGGTAAGCAATCAGCCCCAGCATTTT. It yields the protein CASSQIRGGVSNQPQHF.

CDR3 sequence reads: CASSPIRTGRNTEAFF. The DNA of the CDR3 is TGTGCCAGCTCACCGATAAGGACAGGGCGGAACACTGAAGCTTTCTTT. This chain joins TRBV18 and TRBJ1-1; 8 positions match TRBD1. Germline CDR1 KGHSH, CDR2 LQKENI. V shed 3 bases and J 1 base; nucleotides not matched to a gene: 7. CDR3 length: 16 residues.

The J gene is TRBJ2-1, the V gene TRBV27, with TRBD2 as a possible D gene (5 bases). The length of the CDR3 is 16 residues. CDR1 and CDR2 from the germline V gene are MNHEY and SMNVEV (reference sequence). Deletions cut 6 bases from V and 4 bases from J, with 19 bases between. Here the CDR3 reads CASSEEGVARYNEQFF. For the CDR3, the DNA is TGTGCCAGCAGCGAAGAGGGAGTAGCACGTTACAATGAGCAGTTCTTC.

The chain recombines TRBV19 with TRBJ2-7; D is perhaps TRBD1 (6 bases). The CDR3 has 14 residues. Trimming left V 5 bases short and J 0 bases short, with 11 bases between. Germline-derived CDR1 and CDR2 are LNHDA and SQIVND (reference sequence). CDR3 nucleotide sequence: TGTGCCAGTAGTCGGACAGAGAGCTCCTACGAGCAGTACTTC. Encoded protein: CASSRTESSYEQYF.

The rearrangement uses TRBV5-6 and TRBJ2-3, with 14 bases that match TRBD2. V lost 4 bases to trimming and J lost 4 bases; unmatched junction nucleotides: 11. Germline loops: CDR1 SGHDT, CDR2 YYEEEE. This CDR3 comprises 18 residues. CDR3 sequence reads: CASSRTPKTSGRADTQYF. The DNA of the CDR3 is TGTGCCAGCAGCCGAACGCCGAAGACTAGCGGGAGGGCAGATACGCAGTATTTT.

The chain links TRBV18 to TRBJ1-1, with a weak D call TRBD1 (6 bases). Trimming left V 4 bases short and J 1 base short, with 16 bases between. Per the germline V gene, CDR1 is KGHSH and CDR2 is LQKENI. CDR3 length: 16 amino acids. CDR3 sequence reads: CASSLTLTDRNTEAFF. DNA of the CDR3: TGTGCCAGCTCACTCACCCTGACGGACAGGAACACTGAAGCTTTCTTT.

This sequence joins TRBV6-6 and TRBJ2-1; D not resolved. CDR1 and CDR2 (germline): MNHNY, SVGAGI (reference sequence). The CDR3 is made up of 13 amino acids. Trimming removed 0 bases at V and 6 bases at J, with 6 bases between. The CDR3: CASSYSLVNEQFF. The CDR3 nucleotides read TGTGCCAGCAGTTACTCGCTAGTCAATGAGCAGTTCTTC.

This CDR3 is CASSLVAGPNTEAFF. The CDR3, as DNA: TGTGCCAGCAGCTTGGTTGCAGGGCCGAACACTGAAGCTTTCTTT. The chain is built from TRBV5-5 and TRBJ1-1, with a possible D match to TRBD1 (5 bases). Germline V gene sequence: CDR1 SGHKS, CDR2 YYEKEE (reference sequence). Deletions cut 0 bases from V and 1 base from J, with 10 bases between. The CDR3 has 15 residues.

Here the CDR3 reads CASSLGGSVYEQYF. The CDR3 region has the DNA TGTGCCAGCAGCTTGGGCGGGAGTGTCTACGAGCAGTACTTC. This chain joins TRBV7-6 and TRBJ2-7; 7 nucleotides line up with TRBD2. Germline trimming cut 3 bases from V and 3 bases from J; bases unmatched to any gene: 5. This CDR3 comprises 14 residues. CDR1 and CDR2 (germline): SGHVS, FNYEAQ.

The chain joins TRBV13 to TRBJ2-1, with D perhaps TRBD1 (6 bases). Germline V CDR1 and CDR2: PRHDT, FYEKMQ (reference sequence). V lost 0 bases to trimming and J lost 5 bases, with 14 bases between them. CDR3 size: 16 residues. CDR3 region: CASSLGSGDLDNEQFF. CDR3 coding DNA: TGTGCCAGCAGCTTAGGGTCAGGGGATTTGGACAATGAGCAGTTCTTC.

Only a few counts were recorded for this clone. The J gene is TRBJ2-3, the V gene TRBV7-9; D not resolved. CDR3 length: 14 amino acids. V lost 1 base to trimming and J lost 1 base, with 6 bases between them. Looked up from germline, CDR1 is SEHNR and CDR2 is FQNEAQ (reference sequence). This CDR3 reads CASSLDRGTDTQYF. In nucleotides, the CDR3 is TGTGCCAGCAGCTTAGACCGGGGCACAGATACGCAGTATTTT.

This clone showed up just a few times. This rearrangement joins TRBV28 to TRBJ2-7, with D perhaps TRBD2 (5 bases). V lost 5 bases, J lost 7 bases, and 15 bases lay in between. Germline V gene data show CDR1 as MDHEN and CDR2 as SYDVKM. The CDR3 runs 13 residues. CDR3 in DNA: TGTGCCAGCAGTCCGGGTCCCCCGGGGGAGCAGTACTTC. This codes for CASSPGPPGEQYF.

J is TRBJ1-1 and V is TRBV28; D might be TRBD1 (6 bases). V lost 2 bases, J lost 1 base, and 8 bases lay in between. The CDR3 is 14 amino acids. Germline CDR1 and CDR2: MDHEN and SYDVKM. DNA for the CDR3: TGTGCCAGCAGTTTAATGACAGGGAACACTGAAGCTTTCTTT. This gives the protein CASSLMTGNTEAFF.

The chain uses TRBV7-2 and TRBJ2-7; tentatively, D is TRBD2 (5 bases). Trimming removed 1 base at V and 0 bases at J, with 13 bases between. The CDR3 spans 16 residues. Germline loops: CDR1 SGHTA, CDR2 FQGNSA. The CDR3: CASSLGGAGISYEQYF. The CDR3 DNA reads TGTGCCAGCAGCTTAGGGGGAGCAGGAATCTCCTACGAGCAGTACTTC.